This T cell receptor (beta chain) was captured by sequencing in a study of CXCR3-negative and CXCR3-positive naive CD8 T cells. Study-wide results and limits: Fresh PBMCs went into most assays, and CXCR3 expression partly declined after cryopreservation. CXCR3-expressing naive cells carried TRB CDR3s more hydrophobic than those of CXCR3-negative naive cells. Naive subsets were similarly diverse, while memory CD8+ repertoires were much less diverse.

The method, 5' RACE with UMI labels, was used to prepare the TRB cDNA libraries. After re-calling the 5' RACE reads, TCRdb lists one entry per CDR3 protein, DNA absent. The sample has some 100,000 distinct CDR3 sequences, and its top ten clones hold roughly 0.35%. On this clonotype itself: No antigen is known for it.

CD45RO-CCR7+CD27+CD95- cells counted as naive CD8+ T cells. The CDR3 totals 16 residues. CDR1 LGHNT and CDR2 FRNRAP come from the germline V gene. Source material: naive CXCR3+ CD8+ T cells from blood. As for subset: CD45RO-CCR7+CD27+CD95- naive CD8+ T cells expressing CXCR3 (TNR3+). The chain joins TRBV12-5 to TRBJ2-7; TCRdb indicates TRBD2, and absent DNA this call remains unverified. This TCR came from a human donor in good health. Some clones in this sample may be carry-over from other donors' samples. The CDR3 here is CASGLGTLAGSYEQYF.